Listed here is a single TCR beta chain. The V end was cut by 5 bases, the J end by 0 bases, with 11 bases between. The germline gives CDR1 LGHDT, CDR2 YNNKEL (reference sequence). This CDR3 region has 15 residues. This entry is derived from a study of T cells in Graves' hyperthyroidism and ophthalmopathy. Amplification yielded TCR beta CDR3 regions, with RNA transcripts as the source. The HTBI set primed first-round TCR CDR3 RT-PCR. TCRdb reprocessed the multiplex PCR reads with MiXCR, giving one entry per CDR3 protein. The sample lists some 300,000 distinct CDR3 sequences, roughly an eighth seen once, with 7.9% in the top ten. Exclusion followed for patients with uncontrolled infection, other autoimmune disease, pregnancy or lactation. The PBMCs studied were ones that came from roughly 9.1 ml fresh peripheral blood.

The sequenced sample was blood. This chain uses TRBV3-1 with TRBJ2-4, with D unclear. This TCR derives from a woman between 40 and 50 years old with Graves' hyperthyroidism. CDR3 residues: CASSFRTLAKNIQYF. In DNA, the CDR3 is TGTGCCAGCAGCTTCAGGACCTTAGCCAAAAACATTCAGTACTTC.